These 5 T cell receptor beta chains share one sample of origin, sequenced in a study of T-cell memory formation after mild COVID-19. TCRdb passed the 5' RACE reads through MiXCR, listing each CDR3 protein once. The data show about 240,000 distinct CDR3 sequences, with over 8.5% seen just once and around a fifth held by the top ten. The sample consisted of PBMCs or a T cell subset sorted from them (not recorded which). The origin of the receptors is a young man who had mild COVID-19 (a few samples of this study predate the infection). Cell type and time point are not known.

The chain is built from TRBV20-1 and TRBJ2-3, with 10 positions matching TRBD2. There are 15 residues in the CDR3. Germline CDR1 DFQATT, CDR2 SNEGSKA (reference sequence). With V trimmed by 0 bases and J by 5 bases, 5 bases remained unmatched. This CDR3 reads CSARDERGGKDTQYF. In DNA form, the CDR3 reads TGCAGTGCTAGAGATGAGCGGGGGGGCAAAGATACGCAGTATTTT.

The chain links TRBV6-5 to TRBJ2-7; perhaps TRBD1 as D (6 bases). Germline CDR1 reads MNHEY; CDR2 reads SVGAGI. V lost 8 bases and J 2 bases, leaving 16 bases between the germline ends. CDR3 length: 14 amino acids. CDR3 residues: CASSIGTSTYEQYF. Written as DNA, the CDR3 is TGTGCCAGCTCCATCGGGACATCTACCTACGAGCAGTACTTC.

This sequence joins TRBV6-5 and TRBJ2-7; TRBD1 might be the D (6 bases). The CDR3 loop spans 14 amino acids. V lost 2 bases and J 6 bases, leaving 14 bases between the germline ends. Germline CDR1 and CDR2: MNHEY and SVGAGI. This CDR3 is CASSYGTGSREQYV. The CDR3 DNA follows: TGTGCCAGCAGTTACGGTACAGGGTCGCGCGAGCAGTACGTC.

This clonotype was recorded at least ten times. This chain uses TRBV29-1 with TRBJ2-7; TRBD1 aligns across 8 bases. CDR1 is SQVTM and CDR2 is ANQGSEA in the germline V gene. The length of the CDR3 is 12 residues. V lost 7 bases and J lost 5; bases outside the gene matches: 7. The CDR3 here is CSGTTDRDEQYF. CDR3 sequence (DNA): TGCAGCGGCACGACGGACAGGGACGAGCAGTACTTC.

This clonotype was seen a handful of times. J is TRBJ2-5 and V is TRBV9; weak D call: TRBD2 (5 bases). The CDR3 spans 14 residues. Trimming took 0 bases from V and 5 from J, leaving 11 bases between them. Germline V gene lookup returns CDR1 SGDLS and CDR2 YYNGEE. The CDR3 DNA follows: TGTGCCAGCAGCGTAGACACGCCGGGGGAGACCCAGTACTTC. Its translation: CASSVDTPGETQYF.